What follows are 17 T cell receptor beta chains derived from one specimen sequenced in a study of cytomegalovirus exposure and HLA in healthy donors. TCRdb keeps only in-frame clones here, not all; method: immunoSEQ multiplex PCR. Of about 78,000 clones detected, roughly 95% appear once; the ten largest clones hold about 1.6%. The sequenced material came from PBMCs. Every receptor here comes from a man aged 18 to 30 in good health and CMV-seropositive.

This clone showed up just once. CDR3 in amino acids: CASSWTGTGDLDTEAFF. CDR3 coding DNA: TGTGCCAGCTCCTGGACCGGGACAGGAGATTTGGACACTGAAGCTTTCTTT. The chain links TRBV18 to TRBJ1-1; TRBD1 matches 8 bases. CDR1 is KGHSH, CDR2 LQKENI, per germline. The CDR3 loop spans 17 amino acids. Germline trimming cut 6 bases from V and 3 bases from J; bases unmatched to any gene: 15.

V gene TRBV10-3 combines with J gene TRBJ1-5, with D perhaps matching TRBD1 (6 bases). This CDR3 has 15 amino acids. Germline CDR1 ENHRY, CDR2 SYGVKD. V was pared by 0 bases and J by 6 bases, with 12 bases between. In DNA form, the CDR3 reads TGTGCCATCAGTGAGTCTAGGGGGGGCGGTCAGCCCCAGCATTTT. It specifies CAISESRGGGQPQHF.

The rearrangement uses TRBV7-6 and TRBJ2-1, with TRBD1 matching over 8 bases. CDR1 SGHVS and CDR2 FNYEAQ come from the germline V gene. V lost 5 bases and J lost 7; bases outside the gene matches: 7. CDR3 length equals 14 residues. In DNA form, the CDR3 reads TGTGCCAGCAGCGTACAGGGGGTTGGGAATGAGCAGTTCTTC. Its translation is CASSVQGVGNEQFF.

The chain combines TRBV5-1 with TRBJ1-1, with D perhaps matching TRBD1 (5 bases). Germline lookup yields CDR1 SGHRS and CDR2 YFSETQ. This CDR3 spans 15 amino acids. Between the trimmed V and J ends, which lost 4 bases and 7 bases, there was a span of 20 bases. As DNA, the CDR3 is TGCGCCAGCAGCGGGGTGACGCGCAGGGCCTATGAAGCTTTCTTT. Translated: CASSGVTRRAYEAFF.

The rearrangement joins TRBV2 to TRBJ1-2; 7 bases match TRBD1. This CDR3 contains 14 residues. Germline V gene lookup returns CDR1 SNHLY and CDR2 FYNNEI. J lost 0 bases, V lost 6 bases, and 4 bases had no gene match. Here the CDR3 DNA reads TGTGCCAGCAGCCGACAGGGAACTAACTATGGCTACACCTTC. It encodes CASSRQGTNYGYTF. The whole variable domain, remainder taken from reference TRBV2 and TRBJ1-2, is EPEVTQTPSHQVTQMGQEVILRCVPISNHLYFYWYRQILGQKVEFLVSFYNNEISEKSEIFDDQFSVERPDGSNFTLKIRSTKLEDSAMYFCASSRQGTNYGYTFGSGTRLTVV.

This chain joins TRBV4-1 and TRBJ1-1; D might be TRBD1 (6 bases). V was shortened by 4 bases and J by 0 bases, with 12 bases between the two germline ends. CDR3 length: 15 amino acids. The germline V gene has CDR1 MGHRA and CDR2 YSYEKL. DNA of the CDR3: TGCGCCAGCAGCCCGAGGACAGTTCTGAACACTGAAGCTTTCTTT. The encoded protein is CASSPRTVLNTEAFF.

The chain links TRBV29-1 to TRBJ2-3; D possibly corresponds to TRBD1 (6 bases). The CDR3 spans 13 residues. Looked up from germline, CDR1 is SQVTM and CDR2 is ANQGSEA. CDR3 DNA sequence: TGCAGTGGGAGCGTGAGGGGGACAGATACGCAGTATTTT. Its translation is CSGSVRGTDTQYF.

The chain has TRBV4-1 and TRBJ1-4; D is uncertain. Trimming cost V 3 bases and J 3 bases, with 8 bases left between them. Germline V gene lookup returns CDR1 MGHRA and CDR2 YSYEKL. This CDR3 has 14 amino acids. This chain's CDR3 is CASSQTSPNEKLFF. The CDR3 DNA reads TGCGCCAGCAGCCAGACAAGCCCTAATGAAAAACTGTTTTTT.

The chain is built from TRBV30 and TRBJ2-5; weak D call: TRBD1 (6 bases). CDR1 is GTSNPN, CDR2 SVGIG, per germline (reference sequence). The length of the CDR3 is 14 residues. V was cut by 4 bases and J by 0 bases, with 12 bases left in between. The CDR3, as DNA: TGTGCCTGGAACCCTACAGGGAACCAAGAGACCCAGTACTTC. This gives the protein CAWNPTGNQETQYF.

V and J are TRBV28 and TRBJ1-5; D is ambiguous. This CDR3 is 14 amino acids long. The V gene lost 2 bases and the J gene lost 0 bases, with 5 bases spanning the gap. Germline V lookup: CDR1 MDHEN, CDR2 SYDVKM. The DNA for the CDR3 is TGTGCCAGCAGTTTAAGGAGTAGCAATCAGCCCCAGCATTTT. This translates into CASSLRSSNQPQHF.

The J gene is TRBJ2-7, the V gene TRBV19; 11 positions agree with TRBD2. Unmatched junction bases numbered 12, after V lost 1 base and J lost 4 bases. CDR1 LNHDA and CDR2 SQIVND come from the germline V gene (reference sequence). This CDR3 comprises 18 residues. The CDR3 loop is CASSIVHFVGTSGYEQYF. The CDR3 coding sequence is TGTGCCAGTAGTATAGTTCATTTTGTGGGGACTAGCGGATACGAGCAGTACTTC.

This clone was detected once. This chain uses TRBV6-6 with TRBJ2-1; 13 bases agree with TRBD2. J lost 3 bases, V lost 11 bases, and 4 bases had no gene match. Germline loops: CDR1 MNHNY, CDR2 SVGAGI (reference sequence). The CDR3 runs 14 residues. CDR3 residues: CAAGTSGNYNEQFF. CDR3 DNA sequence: TGTGCCGCCGGGACTAGCGGGAACTACAATGAGCAGTTCTTC.

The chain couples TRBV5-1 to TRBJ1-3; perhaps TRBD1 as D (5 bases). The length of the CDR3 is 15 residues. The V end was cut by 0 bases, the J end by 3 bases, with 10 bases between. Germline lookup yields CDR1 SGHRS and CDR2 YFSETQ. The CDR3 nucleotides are TGCGCCAGCAGCTTGGTGACAGATTTTGGAAACACCATATATTTT. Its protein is CASSLVTDFGNTIYF.

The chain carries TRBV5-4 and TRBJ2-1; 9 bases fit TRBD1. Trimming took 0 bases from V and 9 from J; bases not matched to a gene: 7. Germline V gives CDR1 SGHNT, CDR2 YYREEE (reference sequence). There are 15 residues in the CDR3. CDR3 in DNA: TGTGCCAGCAGCTTGGCGGGGACAGGGAGGGGTGAGCAGTTCTTC. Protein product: CASSLAGTGRGEQFF. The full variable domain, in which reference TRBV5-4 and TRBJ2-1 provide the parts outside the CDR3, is ETGVTQSPTHLIKTRGQQVTLRCSSQSGHNTVSWYQQALGQGPQFIFQYYREEENGRGNFPPRFSGLQFPNYSSELNVNALELDDSALYLCASSLAGTGRGEQFFGPGTRLTVL.

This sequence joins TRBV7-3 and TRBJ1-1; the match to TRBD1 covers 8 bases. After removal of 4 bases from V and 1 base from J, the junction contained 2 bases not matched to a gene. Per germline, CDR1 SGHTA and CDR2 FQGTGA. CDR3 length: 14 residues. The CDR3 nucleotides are TGTGCCAGCAGCTCAGGGGGCGCGAACACTGAAGCTTTCTTT. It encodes CASSSGGANTEAFF. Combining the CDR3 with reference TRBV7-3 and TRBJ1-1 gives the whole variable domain GAGVSQTPSNKVTEKGKYVELRCDPISGHTALYWYRQSLGQGPEFLIYFQGTGAADDSGLPNDRFFAVRPEGSVSTLKIQRTERGDSAVYLCASSSGGANTEAFFGQGTRLTVV.

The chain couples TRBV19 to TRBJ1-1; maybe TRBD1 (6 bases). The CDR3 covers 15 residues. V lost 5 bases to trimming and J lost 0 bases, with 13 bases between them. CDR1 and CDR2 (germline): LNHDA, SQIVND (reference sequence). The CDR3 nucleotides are TGTGCCAGTAGTGGCGCAAGGGACATGAACACTGAAGCTTTCTTT. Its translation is CASSGARDMNTEAFF. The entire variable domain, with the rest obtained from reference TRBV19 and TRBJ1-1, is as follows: DGGITQSPKYLFRKEGQNVTLSCEQNLNHDAMYWYRQDPGQGLRLIYYSQIVNDFQKGDIAEGYSVSREKKESFPLTVTSAQKNPTAFYLCASSGARDMNTEAFFGQGTRLTVV.

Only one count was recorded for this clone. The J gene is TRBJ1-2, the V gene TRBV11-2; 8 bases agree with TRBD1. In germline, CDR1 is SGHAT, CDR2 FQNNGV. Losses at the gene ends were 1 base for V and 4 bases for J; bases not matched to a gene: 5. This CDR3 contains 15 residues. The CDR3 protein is CASSLGAGTGYGYTF. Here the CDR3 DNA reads TGTGCCAGCAGCTTAGGAGCCGGGACAGGCTATGGCTACACCTTC. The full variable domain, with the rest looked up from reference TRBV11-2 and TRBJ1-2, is EAGVAQSPRYKIIEKRQSVAFWCNPISGHATLYWYQQILGQGPKLLIQFQNNGVVDDSQLPKDRFSAERLKGVDSTLKIQPAKLEDSAVYLCASSLGAGTGYGYTFGSGTRLTVV.